Below are 19 T cell receptor beta chains sequenced from a single sample in a study of patients and donors after allogeneic stem cell transplantation. TCRdb called the RT-PCR reads again in MiXCR, with one record for every CDR3 protein. Among more than 850,000 distinct CDR3 sequences listed, approximately 19% were seen once. The sequencing input was blood, either unsorted or a sorted T cell fraction (not recorded which). These receptors were taken from a human donor who was either an allogeneic HSCT recipient or a stem cell or donor lymphocyte infusion donor (not recorded which). It is not recorded whose cells these are; they may come from a transplant donor.

In this sample, this clonotype turned up many times. The chain joins TRBV21-1 to TRBJ1-6; TRBD1 reflects the table's D call only, with no check against the DNA. TRBV21-1 corresponds to a pseudogene. The CDR3 is made up of 17 amino acids. CDR3 sequence (DNA): TGTGCCAGCCAAGACAGGGGCCTTTTCTCCTATAATTCACCCCTCCACTTT. Translated: CASQDRGLFSYNSPLHF.

This clonotype was counted only a few times. This rearrangement joins TRBV7-9 to TRBJ2-2; TRBD2 matches at 14 bases. Germline values: CDR1 SEHNR, CDR2 FQNEAQ (reference sequence). The CDR3 spans 17 residues. Trimming at V came to 5 bases and at J to 0 bases, leaving 2 bases not matched to a gene. CDR3 sequence: CASSRLAGGTNTGELFF. In DNA, the CDR3 is TGTGCCAGCAGCAGACTAGCGGGGGGGACGAACACCGGGGAGCTGTTTTTT.

Only a few counts were recorded for this clonotype. This chain uses TRBV11-1 with TRBJ2-1; 9 nucleotides match TRBD2. The CDR3 loop spans 14 amino acids. Germline V CDR1 and CDR2: SGHAT, FQDESV (reference sequence). V was pared by 5 bases and J by 8 bases, with 7 bases of the junction left unmatched. CDR3 amino acids: CASSTPGLADEQFF. The DNA for the CDR3 is TGTGCCAGCAGCACCCCGGGACTAGCCGATGAGCAGTTCTTC.

The chain has TRBV14 and TRBJ2-2; D might be TRBD2 (6 bases). The CDR3 length is 17 residues. The germline CDR1 and CDR2 sequences are SGHDN and FVKESK. Trimming stripped 0 bases from V and 7 bases from J, with 18 bases between. The CDR3 DNA is TGTGCCAGCAGCCAAGATCGGGCGGACTACCCACACGGGGAGCTGTTTTTT. Translation gives CASSQDRADYPHGELFF.

This clonotype occurred a few times. The genes are TRBV24-1 and TRBJ2-1; D call uncertain. The CDR3 is 13 residues long. CDR1 and CDR2 from the germline V gene are KGHDR and SFDVKD. The V gene lost 6 bases and the J gene lost 9 bases, with 14 bases spanning the gap. The CDR3 nucleotides are TGTGCCACCAGTCCCACGAGTTTGGGTGAGCAGTTCTTC. This codes for CATSPTSLGEQFF.

This clonotype was picked up a small number of times. The rearrangement joins TRBV9 to TRBJ2-3, with D hard to call. The ends were cut back, 0 bases at V and 1 base at J, with 9 bases in the middle. CDR1 is SGDLS and CDR2 is YYNGEE in the germline V gene. The CDR3 runs 15 residues. DNA for the CDR3: TGTGCCAGCAGCGTAGCGAGAGGCCGCACAGATACGCAGTATTTT. It codes for CASSVARGRTDTQYF.

This chain joins TRBV19 and TRBJ2-3; 9 bases match TRBD2. This CDR3 is 16 amino acids long. Trimming at V came to 1 base and at J to 4 bases, leaving 6 bases not matched to a gene. Per the germline V gene, CDR1 is LNHDA and CDR2 is SQIVND (reference sequence). The CDR3 region has the DNA TGTGCCAGTAGTATAGTTGCGGGAGGGCCCGCAGATACGCAGTATTTT. Encoded protein: CASSIVAGGPADTQYF.

The chain couples TRBV12-3 or TRBV12-4 to TRBJ1-6; 9 bases are a match to TRBD1. J was trimmed by 10 bases and V by 7 bases; bases with no gene match: 11. The CDR3 is 15 residues long. CDR3 DNA: TGTGCCAGCACTGCCGGGACAGGGCTCCGGTCACCCCTCCACTTT. Translating gives CASTAGTGLRSPLHF.

The chain carries TRBV5-6 and TRBJ2-6; tentatively, D is TRBD2 (6 bases). The CDR3 runs to 21 residues. Trimming took 2 bases from V and 0 from J, leaving 24 bases between them. The germline V gene encodes CDR1 SGHDT and CDR2 YYEEEE. The CDR3 loop is CASSFYRRDRRGTSGANVLTF. CDR3 nucleotide sequence: TGTGCCAGCAGCTTCTATAGGAGGGACCGTCGAGGCACCTCTGGGGCCAACGTCCTGACTTTC.

The table lists this clonotype with a few counts. The chain joins TRBV12-3 or TRBV12-4 to TRBJ1-1; D not certain. V was cut by 0 bases and J by 1 base, with 9 bases left in between. The CDR3 has 15 amino acids. Written as DNA, the CDR3 is TGTGCCAGCAGTTTAGCGCGAGTTACGAACACTGAAGCTTTCTTT. Its translation: CASSLARVTNTEAFF.

The chain links TRBV12-3 or TRBV12-4 to TRBJ2-3, with TRBD1 as a possible D gene (5 bases). Deletions cut 5 bases from V and 2 bases from J, with 11 bases between. The CDR3 totals 14 residues. DNA of the CDR3: TGTGCCAGCAGTATGGACATCTCCACAGATACGCAGTATTTT. This gives the protein CASSMDISTDTQYF.

The chain has TRBV7-2 and TRBJ1-1; a weak D match, TRBD1 (5 bases). Trimming shortened V by 5 bases and J by 10 bases, and 17 bases separated the two germline ends. The V gene's germline CDR1 is SGHTA and CDR2 FQGNSA. The CDR3 runs 13 residues. The CDR3 reads CASSPNQQASAFF. In nucleotides, the CDR3 is TGTGCCAGCAGCCCCAACCAACAGGCCTCAGCTTTCTTT.

This rearrangement joins TRBV20-1 to TRBJ2-3, with 8 bases fitting TRBD2. Trimming took 6 bases from V and 4 from J; bases not matched to a gene: 12. The CDR3 has 15 amino acids. CDR1 is DFQATT, CDR2 SNEGSKA, per germline (reference sequence). Written as DNA, the CDR3 is TGCAGTGCCGATTCAAGCGGGAGATGGGCAGATACGCAGTATTTT. Translation: CSADSSGRWADTQYF.

This clonotype came up a few times. DNA for the CDR3: TGTGCCAGCAGTTACTCTCTGAGGACAACCTCCACAGATACGCAGTATTTT. It codes for CASSYSLRTTSTDTQYF. The rearrangement joins TRBV6-2 or TRBV6-3 to TRBJ2-3; tentative D call: TRBD1 (5 bases). This CDR3 is built from 17 residues. Germline CDR1 and CDR2: MNHEY and SVGEGT. V gave up 0 bases and J gave up 2 bases, with 15 bases separating them.

DNA for the CDR3: TGCAGTGCTAGGGGGAGGAGACAGGGCAGCAATGAGCAGTTCTTC. This codes for CSARGRRQGSNEQFF. J is TRBJ2-1 and V is TRBV20-1; possible D gene TRBD1, 7 bases. CDR1 is DFQATT, CDR2 SNEGSKA, per germline (reference sequence). The CDR3 covers 15 residues. Trimming left V 3 bases short and J 6 bases short, with 18 bases between.

The chain joins TRBV27 to TRBJ2-7; no clear D gene. Per germline, CDR1 MNHEY and CDR2 SMNVEV (reference sequence). The CDR3 covers 11 residues. Trimming removed 5 bases from V and 7 bases from J, with 9 bases in between. In DNA, the CDR3 is TGTGCCAGCAGTACAAGTAGGGAGCAGTACTTC. This translates into CASSTSREQYF.

This clonotype appeared many times. CDR3 in amino acids: CSVSRGDEQFF. The DNA for the CDR3 is TGCAGCGTTAGCAGGGGCGATGAGCAGTTCTTC. The rearrangement uses TRBV29-1 and TRBJ2-1; D is possibly TRBD1 (6 bases). CDR3 size: 11 residues. Germline lookup yields CDR1 SQVTM and CDR2 ANQGSEA. Trimming stripped 5 bases from V and 8 bases from J, with 10 bases between.

This clonotype was counted at least ten times. J is TRBJ2-7 and V is TRBV29-1; 7 nucleotides agree with TRBD2. Germline-derived CDR1 and CDR2 are SQVTM and ANQGSEA. This CDR3 is 14 amino acids long. V trimming: 4 bases; J trimming: 3 bases; junction bases outside the gene matches: 9. The CDR3 nucleotides read TGCAGCGTTGGTGAGCGGGATCTAAACTACGAGCAGTACTTC. This gives the protein CSVGERDLNYEQYF.

This clonotype was seen only a few times. This chain uses TRBV28 with TRBJ1-3, with 8 bases that match TRBD1. J gave up 0 bases and V 5 bases, and 6 bases lay outside the gene matches. The CDR3 is 16 amino acids. Germline V lookup: CDR1 MDHEN, CDR2 SYDVKM. In DNA, the CDR3 is TGTGCCAGCAGTGCTATAGACAGGGGCTCTGGAAACACCATATATTTT. Translating it yields CASSAIDRGSGNTIYF.